The TCR beta chain described here comes from a study of cytomegalovirus exposure and HLA in healthy donors (dated by TCRdb to about 2017). Regarding the complete study: In an earlier analysis of under 600 of the donors, around 290 Gb of sequence data and just under 120 million unique TCR beta sequences from about 180 million T cells were reported. An early release that covered several hundred HLA-typed donors contained approximately 300 gigabases of sequencing data and 85 million to 100 million unique TCR sequences. The genetic ancestry cluster associated with self-reported Caucasian donors included around four fifths of the approximately 410 genotyped donors. The study aimed to test whether cataloging public T cell receptors could reveal signatures of past pathogen exposure. The study used immunosequencing to profile the T cell repertoires of around 600 subjects and linked those repertoires to cytomegalovirus serostatus. Along with the roughly 670-subject first cohort, a separate validation cohort of more than 90 different subjects was used. The study combined high-throughput TCR immunosequencing, statistical association of individual TCRs with disease status, and machine learning to predict cytomegalovirus infection status. A later analysis re-analyzed previously published TCR beta repertoires from 500 to 700 donors and added high-resolution HLA genotyping to study TCR occurrence patterns. The later analysis used no new phenotypic data to find candidate immune exposures, relying instead on TCR beta sequences and their occurrence across donors. To decide whether each TCR beta V gene segment behaved as functional or pseudogenic, an earlier analysis of nearly 600 of the donors relied on high-throughput TCR beta sequencing. Alongside the repertoire data, information on donor age, sex, ethnicity and CMV serostatus was compiled. Genome-wide SNP genotypes for about 55% of the roughly 670 donors were used in a later genetic analysis, which treated that subset as a discovery cohort. All discovery cohort repertoires had been generated using a single sequencing platform. Class I and class II HLA loci were covered by the typing at four-digit resolution. Typing coverage differed by locus: A, B, C, DRB1 and DQB1 were typed in roughly 629-630 donors, DQA1 in approximately 520, DPA1 in some 610, and DPB1 in just under 480. About five DR-DQ haplotypes were treated as single units for association and clustering because of strong linkage in the cohort. On average, 235,054 unique TCR beta nucleotide sequences were sequenced per donor among fewer than 500 genotyped donors of the cohort, with approximately 18% of those sequences being non-productive.

Results the study describes overall, beyond this receptor: A cluster of highly shared sequence variants was judged likely to be a technical artifact of the sequencing pipeline. According to a later genetic analysis, donors in an Asian-associated ancestry cluster had fewer N-insertions in productive TCRs than the approximately 650-donor mean. The classifier was reported to diagnose cytomegalovirus status with high specificity and sensitivity in both the original cohort and the validation cohort. Seventeen rarely observed V segments, including chromosome 9 orphons, were excluded from the earlier analysis of a few hundred of the donors because counts were too low. An earlier analysis of approximately 540 of the donors showed that most TCR beta V segments appeared in productive rearrangements either about 87% or about 30% of the time, which broadly matched IMGT annotations. The authors suggested that the approach could potentially be generalized to other disease states and immunological phenotypes. According to a later analysis, most CMV-associated TCR beta chains appeared to be HLA-restricted, and the HLA associations seemed to be driven largely by CMV exposure. In a later analysis, TCR association rates were found to vary across HLA loci, with the most associated TCRs seen for DRB1 alleles and the fewest for HLA-C alleles. Sequencing depth was assumed to be roughly uniform across donors in the presence/absence analyses, though that assumption may not hold. The cohort was sequenced for TCR beta chains only, and without alpha or paired-chain data the features that could be detected were limited. In a later analysis, several top co-occurrence clusters were reported to appear linked to parvovirus B19, influenza, CMV and Epstein-Barr virus. In a later analysis, more than 15,000 TCR beta sequences were associated with specific HLA alleles at a false discovery rate of 0.05. Three of the identified cytomegalovirus-associated TCR beta chains were confirmed in vitro to be specific for cytomegalovirus antigens. Compared with equally common non-associated chains, HLA-associated TCR beta chains in a later analysis were more clonally expanded and had lower generation probabilities. Some IMGT-functional V segments, including TRBV6-2 and TRBV6-3, could not be distinguished by the 87-base-pair reads and were therefore excluded. Correlated functional status among segregating V segments might be attributable to linkage disequilibrium, but an unknown experimental factor could not be ruled out. A total of roughly 160 TCR beta chains were listed by the study as associated with cytomegalovirus. An association between a missense DCLRE1C variant and V-gene and J-gene trimming of TCR beta chains was found in a later genetic analysis and replicated in an independent cohort. The only immune exposure information available for the cohort was CMV serostatus. A further reported finding was that TCR beta sequences accurately predicted the HLA-A and HLA-B alleles for most subjects in the first cohort. Most TCR sequences were seen in very few donors, while some public TCRs were found in many individuals. Because HLA typing was missing for some donors at each locus, association tests included only the typed subset. Strong co-occurrence of HLA alleles, especially DR and DQ, made assigning TCR associations to individual alleles difficult.

V loses 2 bases at its end and J loses 5 bases; junction bases beyond the gene matches: 11. CDR1 and CDR2 are drawn from the germline V gene: SQVTM, ANQGSEA. The CDR3, from cysteine to phenylalanine, totals 16 residues. Of all the DNA, just the CDR3 is kept, 48 bases in frame from base 1. The cohort consisted of some 670 healthy bone marrow donors. Cohort members were all nominally healthy when sampled, although unrecorded immune exposures were likely present. The donor was CMV seronegative and belonged to the group of 352 seronegative cohort members. Each donor provided a peripheral blood sample, and peripheral blood mononuclear cells were used for TCR beta sequencing. Genomic DNA extraction from the blood cell samples was performed with the Qiagen DNeasy Blood Extraction Kit. Library construction relied on the immunoSEQ multiplex PCR assay. For the multiplex PCR, a mixture combining 60 forward primers for TCR Vbeta segments and 13 reverse primers for TCR Jbeta segments was used. A multiplex PCR assay on genomic DNA amplified the CDR3 region of rearranged TCR beta genes. On the Illumina HiSeq System, the amplified TCR beta libraries were sequenced as 87-base-pair reads. The source study handled its data this way. Across the 670 or so repertoires, a later analysis counted 60 million to 90 million unique TCR beta chains, roughly 11 million of which were shared by at least two donors. Raw reads were error-corrected and collapsed into unique sequences by a nearest-neighbor algorithm in which closely related sequences were merged to remove PCR and sequencing errors. CDR3 sequences were aligned to IMGT reference sequences to assign V, D and J gene segments. For a sequence to be retained, at least a six-nucleotide match to both a V gene segment and a J gene segment was required. Rearrangements were called productive when the CDR3 lacked stop codons and stayed in frame with V and J; all others were non-productive. Following IMGT convention, CDR3 was defined as the stretch from the second conserved V-encoded cysteine up to the conserved J-encoded phenylalanine. The earlier analysis of 587 of the donors excluded sequences that lacked an unambiguous match to a single V gene segment. An earlier analysis of 550 to 650 of the donors classified V segments as functional when productive rearrangements were above 56.7% and as segregating when the standard deviation between donors was above 5%. A statistical classification framework was built to diagnose cytomegalovirus status from the catalog of TCR beta chain sequences. In a later analysis, V and J genes were assigned by comparing TCR nucleotide sequences against IMGT/GENE-DB human TR gene sequences. The TCRdist pipeline was used in a later analysis to assign CDR3 sequences and most-parsimonious VDJ recombination scenarios. In a later analysis, each TCR beta chain was defined by its CDR3 amino acid sequence together with its V-gene family, and reads without a unique V-gene family were excluded. To address suspected cross-contamination and a sequencing artifact, a later analysis removed around 590 highly shared, low-generation-probability nucleotide sequences. In a later analysis, a clonal expansion index for each public chain was calculated from normalized within-repertoire ranks of inferred template counts. Generation probabilities in a later analysis came from a VDJ recombination model fitted to out-of-frame rearrangements, and those results were checked against IGoR. A later analysis scored TCR-TCR, TCR-HLA and TCR-CMV co-occurrence with hypergeometric tests, applying a repertoire-size bias correction to TCR pairs. A later analysis estimated false discovery rates by permuting HLA or CMV assignments 20 times. In a later analysis, co-occurring TCRs were grouped using DBSCAN, and TCRdist sequence similarity was added for clustering within HLA-allele-positive subsets. For co-occurrence clustering, repertoires with fewer than 30,000 or more than 120,000 public chains were excluded, along with roughly 5 repertoires with anomalous nucleotide sharing. The source is immuneACCESS, and TCRdb retained only in-frame sequences with V and J called. Part of the clones is not carried over; for the studies checked, unresolved V genes explain less than half of this, and the remainder is unexplained. V, J and clone size reflect that table, while D and trimming were determined from the DNA. The sample has over 150,000 clones on record, 84% of them singletons. Clones ranked in the top ten supply 0.38% of the sample.

In the case of this clone: Its antigen specificity is not known. Per-nucleotide qualities are absent, and no much larger clonotype sits a single base away.

This receptor chain uses TRBV29-1 and TRBJ2-3; the junction holds 9 bases that match TRBD1. The material sequenced was PBMCs. The clonotype comes from a boy aged 2 to 10 in good health and CMV-seronegative. The DNA sequence is as follows: TGCAGCGTTGAACTAGGGACAGGGAGAAAGGTAGATACGCAGTATTTT. It translates to CSVELGTGRKVDTQYF.